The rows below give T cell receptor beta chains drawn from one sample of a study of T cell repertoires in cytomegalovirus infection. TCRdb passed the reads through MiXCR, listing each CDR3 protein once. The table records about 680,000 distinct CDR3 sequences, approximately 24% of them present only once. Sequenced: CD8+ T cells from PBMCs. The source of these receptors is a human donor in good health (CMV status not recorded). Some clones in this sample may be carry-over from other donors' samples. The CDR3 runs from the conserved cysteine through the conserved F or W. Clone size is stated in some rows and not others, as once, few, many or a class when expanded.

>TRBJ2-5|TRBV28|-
CASSHRLAGKQETQYF
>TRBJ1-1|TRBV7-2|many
CASSYRGRAEAFF
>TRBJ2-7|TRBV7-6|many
CASSPRDSNSEQYF
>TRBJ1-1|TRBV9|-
CASSVRGSEAFF
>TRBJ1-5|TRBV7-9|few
CASSLFVNQPQHF
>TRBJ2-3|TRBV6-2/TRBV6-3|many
CASSYPTSGGALDTQYF
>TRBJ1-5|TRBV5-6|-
CASSLGPGRTPPQHF
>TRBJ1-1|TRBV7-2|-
CASSLILVGRTDEAFF
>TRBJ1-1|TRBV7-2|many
CASSEEPGNTEAFF
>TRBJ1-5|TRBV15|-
CVTPGGYSNQPQHF
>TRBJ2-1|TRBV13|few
CASSSRLDRPYNEQFF
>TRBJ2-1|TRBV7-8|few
CASSLGGARDEQFF
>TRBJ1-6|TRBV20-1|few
CSAPLRRASHNSPLHF
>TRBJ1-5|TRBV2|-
CASSEFPGGGQPQHF
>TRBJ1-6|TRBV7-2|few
CASSVQGVSSPLHF
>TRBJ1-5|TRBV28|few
CASRTPTGEANQPQHF
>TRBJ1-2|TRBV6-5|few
CASSGTGSALDYGYTF
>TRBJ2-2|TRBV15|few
CATSREGSTGELFF
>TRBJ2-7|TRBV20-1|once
CSAFSGRDPSYEQYF
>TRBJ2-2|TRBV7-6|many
CASSLVGGPAGELFF
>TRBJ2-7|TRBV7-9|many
CASSLPRQGYYEQYF
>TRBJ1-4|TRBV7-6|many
CASSLQGAANEKLFF
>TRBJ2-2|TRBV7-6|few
CASSLTSGGRELFF
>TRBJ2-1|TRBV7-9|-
CASSFAERGYNEQFF
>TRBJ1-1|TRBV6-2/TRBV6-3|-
CASSYGTGTGARAEAFF
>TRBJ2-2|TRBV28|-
CASRFPSVRRQGGTGELFF
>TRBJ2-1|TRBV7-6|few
CASSPGPNGNEQFF
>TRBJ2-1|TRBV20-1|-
CSARGVAGGYNEQFF
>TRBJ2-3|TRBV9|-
CASSVVEGAGTDTQYF
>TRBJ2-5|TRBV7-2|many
CASSLRVSLTGGETQYF
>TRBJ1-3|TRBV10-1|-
CASQGASSGNTIYF
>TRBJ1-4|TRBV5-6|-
CASSDGQGEANEKLFF
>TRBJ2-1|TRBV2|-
CASPDRVVEHDEQFF
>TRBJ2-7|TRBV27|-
CASSLSGTGVEQYF
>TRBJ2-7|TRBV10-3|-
CAISESGTGVFYEQYF
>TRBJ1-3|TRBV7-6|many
CASSSGPTAGNTIYF
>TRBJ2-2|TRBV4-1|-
CASSLPGGAGELFF
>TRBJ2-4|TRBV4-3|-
CASSQDPPAGGGDIQYF
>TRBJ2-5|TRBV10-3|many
CAISGSWDSEETQYF
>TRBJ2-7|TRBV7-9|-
CASSNSGQGKFEQYF
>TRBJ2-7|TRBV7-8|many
CASSPSQGNEQYF